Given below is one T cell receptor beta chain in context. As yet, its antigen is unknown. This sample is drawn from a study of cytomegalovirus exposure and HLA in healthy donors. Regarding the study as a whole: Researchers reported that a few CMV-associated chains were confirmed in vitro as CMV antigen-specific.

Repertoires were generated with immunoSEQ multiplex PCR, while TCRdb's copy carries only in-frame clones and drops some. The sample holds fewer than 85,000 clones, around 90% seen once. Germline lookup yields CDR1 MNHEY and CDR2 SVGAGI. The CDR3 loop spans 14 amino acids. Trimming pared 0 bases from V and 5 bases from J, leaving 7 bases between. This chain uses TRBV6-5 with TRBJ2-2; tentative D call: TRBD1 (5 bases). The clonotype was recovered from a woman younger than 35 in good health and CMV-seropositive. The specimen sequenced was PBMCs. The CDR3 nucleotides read TGTGCCAGCAGTTACTCGAAGGGGACCGGGGAGCTGTTTTTT. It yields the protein CASSYSKGTGELFF.